The 4 T cell receptor beta chains given below trace back to one sample, sequenced in a study of blood T cell repertoires in COVID-19. Using immunoSEQ multiplex PCR, the repertoire was profiled, and TCRdb retains in-frame clones only, with some absent. Here the sample spans 95,000 to 150,000 clones, approximately 81% being singletons. Source material: peripheral blood. Receptor source: a woman older than 75 with acute or convalescent COVID-19.

The chain links TRBV6-6 to TRBJ2-2; 13 bases line up with TRBD2. The germline V gene has CDR1 MNHNY and CDR2 SVGAGI (reference sequence). The CDR3 has 16 residues. Trimming cost V 4 bases and J 3 bases; bases outside gene matches: 2. In DNA, the CDR3 is TGTGCCAGCAGTTCGGGACTAGCGGGGCACACCGGGGAGCTGTTTTTT. This gives the protein CASSSGLAGHTGELFF.

This chain connects TRBV4-2 to TRBJ1-2; the D is unclear. The V gene lost 0 bases and the J gene lost 3 bases, with 11 bases spanning the gap. This CDR3 comprises 15 residues. CDR1 is LGHNA, CDR2 YNFKEQ, per germline. DNA of the CDR3: TGTGCCAGCAGCCAAGATAGGAGTGGAGACTATGGCTACACCTTC. It encodes CASSQDRSGDYGYTF.

The chain is built from TRBV7-8 and TRBJ2-1; TRBD2 matches at 10 bases. Germline lookup yields CDR1 SGHVS and CDR2 FQNEAQ. The CDR3 loop spans 15 amino acids. Trimming took 2 bases from V and 8 from J; bases not matched to a gene: 6. The CDR3 is CASSLSASGRHEQFF. The DNA for the CDR3 is TGTGCCAGCAGCTTATCAGCTAGCGGGAGACATGAGCAGTTCTTC.

The V call is TRBV15, the J call TRBJ1-3; 7 nucleotides align to TRBD1. Germline V lookup: CDR1 LNHNV, CDR2 YYDKDF (reference sequence). The CDR3 loop spans 21 amino acids. The ends lost 2 bases at V and 0 bases at J; junction bases unmatched: 19. CDR3 sequence: CATSRPPSFDRAPNSGNTIYF. For the CDR3, the DNA is TGTGCCACCAGCAGACCTCCAAGCTTCGACAGGGCCCCTAACTCTGGAAACACCATATATTTT.